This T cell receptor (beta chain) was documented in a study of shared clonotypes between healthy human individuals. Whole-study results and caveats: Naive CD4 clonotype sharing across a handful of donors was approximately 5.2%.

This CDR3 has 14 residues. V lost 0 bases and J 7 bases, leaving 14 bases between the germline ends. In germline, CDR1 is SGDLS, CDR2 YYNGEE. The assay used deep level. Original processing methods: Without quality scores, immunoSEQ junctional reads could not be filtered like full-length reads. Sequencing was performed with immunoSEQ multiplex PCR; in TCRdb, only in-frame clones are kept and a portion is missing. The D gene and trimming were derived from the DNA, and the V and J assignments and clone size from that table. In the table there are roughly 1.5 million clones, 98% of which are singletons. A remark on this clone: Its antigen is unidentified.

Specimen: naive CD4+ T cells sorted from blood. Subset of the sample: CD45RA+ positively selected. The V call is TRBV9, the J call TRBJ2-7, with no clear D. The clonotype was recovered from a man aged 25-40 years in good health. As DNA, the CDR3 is TGTGCCAGCAGCGTAGCCCCAGCAGGAGATGAGCAGTACTTC. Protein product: CASSVAPAGDEQYF. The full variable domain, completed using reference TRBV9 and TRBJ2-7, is DSGVTQTPKHLITATGQRVTLRCSPRSGDLSVYWYQQSLDQGLQFLIQYYNGEERAKGNILERFSAQQFPDLHSELNLSSLELGDSALYFCASSVAPAGDEQYFGPGTRLTVT.